What follows are 30 T cell receptor beta chains derived from one specimen sequenced in a study of T cell changes during pregnancy in multiple sclerosis. Data came from immunoSEQ multiplex PCR; TCRdb stores just in-frame clones and leaves some out. The repertoire has roughly 49,000 clones, under 90% of them found once; the top ten carry around 1.6%. The sequencing here drew on peripheral blood, taken in the first trimester of pregnancy. Receptors were obtained from a female donor in good health, enrolled as a control in a pregnancy study.

V is TRBV21-1 and J is TRBJ1-1; the table's D gene call, TRBD1, was not cross checked with the DNA. TRBV21-1 is designated a pseudogene. CDR3 size: 16 residues. The CDR3 coding sequence is TGTGCCAGCAGCAAATTTTGGGGGCTGAAGAACACTGAAGCTTTCTTT. Amino acids: CASSKFWGLKNTEAFF.

The chain's CDR3 is CASSQKTGGAGYTF. The CDR3 region has the DNA TGTGCCAGCAGCCAGAAGACAGGGGGCGCTGGCTACACCTTC. This chain uses TRBV6-5 with TRBJ1-2, with 10 positions matching TRBD1. V shed 6 bases and J 7 bases; nucleotides not matched to a gene: 8. The CDR3 extends over 14 amino acids. Germline V CDR1 and CDR2: MNHEY, SVGAGI.

The chain combines TRBV2 with TRBJ1-2, with TRBD1 matching over 10 bases. This CDR3 is 16 amino acids long. Unmatched junction bases numbered 11, after V lost 3 bases and J lost 7 bases. Germline V lookup: CDR1 SNHLY, CDR2 FYNNEI. CDR3 bases: TGTGCCAGCAGTGAGCGTCGGACAGGGGGGCGTAGTGGCTACACCTTC. Translation gives CASSERRTGGRSGYTF.

Only a few counts were recorded for this clone. Relative to the germline gene, one junction end is altered; a read error may explain this. The chain recombines TRBV7-7 with TRBJ1-5; D is possibly TRBD1 (6 bases). The CDR3 is 17 residues long. Germline CDR1 reads SSHAT; CDR2 reads FNYEAQ (reference sequence). CDR3 amino acids: CASSLVGDKYSNQPQHF. The CDR3 nucleotides are TGTGCTAGCAGCTTAGTGGGGGACAAATATAGCAATCAGCCCCAGCATTTT.

The chain uses TRBV7-2 and TRBJ1-3; no reliable D call. V was trimmed by 1 base and J by 2 bases, leaving 12 bases between them. This CDR3 has 16 amino acids. Germline V gene data show CDR1 as SGHTA and CDR2 as FQGNSA. For the CDR3, the DNA is TGTGCCAGCAGCTTAGATTCCGGGAGAACTGGAAACACCATATATTTT. This gives the protein CASSLDSGRTGNTIYF.

The chain uses TRBV5-1 and TRBJ1-6; 9 positions agree with TRBD1. Germline values: CDR1 SGHRS, CDR2 YFSETQ. V was clipped by 1 base and J by 7 bases; unmatched bases: 6. The CDR3 totals 16 residues. CDR3 DNA: TGCGCCAGCAGCTTGACGGGGGACAGGGACAATTCACCCCTCCACTTT. Protein sequence: CASSLTGDRDNSPLHF.

The rearrangement links TRBV11-1 to TRBJ2-5, with a weak D call TRBD2 (5 bases). Trimming took 0 bases from V and 2 from J, leaving 10 bases between them. In germline, CDR1 is SGHAT, CDR2 FQDESV (reference sequence). The CDR3 is made up of 15 amino acids. The CDR3 coding sequence is TGTGCCAGCAGCTTAGCGGGGTCGGGGCAAGAGACCCAGTACTTC. It specifies CASSLAGSGQETQYF.

The rearrangement uses TRBV2 and TRBJ2-3, with TRBD2 as a possible D gene (5 bases). CDR1 is SNHLY, CDR2 FYNNEI, per germline. V lost 6 bases and J lost 8, with 15 bases in between. The CDR3 is 13 residues long. This chain's CDR3 is CASRRADPPTQYF. The CDR3 DNA follows: TGTGCCAGCAGGAGAGCGGACCCCCCTACGCAGTATTTT.

The rearrangement links TRBV5-6 to TRBJ2-3, with 9 bases identical to TRBD2. Germline assignment: CDR1 SGHDT and CDR2 YYEEEE. This CDR3 is built from 15 residues. V shed 0 bases and J 2 bases; nucleotides not matched to a gene: 1. CDR3 protein: CASSLGTSVTDTQYF. Here the CDR3 DNA reads TGTGCCAGCAGCTTGGGGACTAGCGTCACAGATACGCAGTATTTT.

The chain employs TRBV5-6 and TRBJ1-6, with D hard to call. The CDR3 loop spans 16 amino acids. V lost 4 bases to trimming and J lost 0 bases, with 11 bases between them. From germline, CDR1 is SGHDT and CDR2 YYEEEE. CDR3 protein: CASSRTGFSYNSPLHF. Here the CDR3 DNA reads TGTGCCAGCAGCCGGACGGGGTTCTCCTATAATTCACCCCTCCACTTT.

The chain couples TRBV28 to TRBJ2-7; 10 bases are shared with TRBD1. The CDR3 sequence is 15 residues long. Looked up from germline, CDR1 is MDHEN and CDR2 is SYDVKM. Germline trimming cut 5 bases from V and 4 bases from J; bases unmatched to any gene: 8. CDR3 in DNA: TGTGCCAGCAGTCCGGGACAGGGGAGAATTTACGAGCAGTACTTC. Its protein product is CASSPGQGRIYEQYF.

The chain links TRBV9 to TRBJ2-1; 11 bases are shared with TRBD2. V lost 2 bases, J lost 4 bases, and 5 bases stayed unmatched. CDR3 size: 16 residues. Looked up from germline, CDR1 is SGDLS and CDR2 is YYNGEE. CDR3 in DNA: TGTGCCAGCAGCGTGTGGGGACTAGCGGATTACAATGAGCAGTTCTTC. It yields the protein CASSVWGLADYNEQFF.

As DNA, the CDR3 is TGTGCCAGCAGTCAGCGGGACCCTAAGGGGGAAAAACTGTTTTTT. Translating gives CASSQRDPKGEKLFF. The chain uses TRBV6-6 and TRBJ1-4; maybe TRBD1 (5 bases). The germline V and J ends were trimmed by 5 bases and 8 bases, with 18 bases remaining between them. In germline, CDR1 is MNHNY, CDR2 SVGAGI (reference sequence). The CDR3 contains 15 residues.

The CDR3 loop reads CASSYDRNYGYTF. DNA of the CDR3: TGTGCCAGCAGTTACGACAGAAACTATGGCTACACCTTC. This rearrangement joins TRBV6-5 to TRBJ1-2, with D tentatively TRBD1 (5 bases). V lost 2 bases and J lost 2, with 6 bases in between. The CDR3 is 13 residues long. Germline-derived CDR1 and CDR2 are MNHEY and SVGAGI.

The chain joins TRBV11-2 to TRBJ2-3; 9 bases line up with TRBD2. This CDR3 has 16 residues. The ends lost 4 bases at V and 0 bases at J; junction bases unmatched: 5. The germline gives CDR1 SGHAT, CDR2 FQNNGV. DNA of the CDR3: TGTGCCAGCAGCTACCTGGGACTAGCTAGCACAGATACGCAGTATTTT. Protein product: CASSYLGLASTDTQYF. Together with reference TRBV11-2 and TRBJ2-3, the CDR3 gives the full variable domain: EAGVAQSPRYKIIEKRQSVAFWCNPISGHATLYWYQQILGQGPKLLIQFQNNGVVDDSQLPKDRFSAERLKGVDSTLKIQPAKLEDSAVYLCASSYLGLASTDTQYFGPGTRLTVL.

The CDR3 sequence: CASSPLAGGITYNEQFF. In nucleotides, the CDR3 is TGTGCCAGTAGTCCACTAGCGGGAGGGATAACCTACAATGAGCAGTTCTTC. The chain has TRBV19 and TRBJ2-1; 13 bases align to TRBD2. V lost 5 bases, J lost 2 bases, and 6 bases stayed unmatched. The CDR3 totals 17 residues. CDR1 and CDR2 (germline): LNHDA, SQIVND (reference sequence).

The chain links TRBV7-8 to TRBJ1-6; tentative D call: TRBD1 (6 bases). V was cut by 5 bases and J by 13 bases, with 18 bases left in between. Germline assignment: CDR1 SGHVS and CDR2 FQNEAQ. The length of the CDR3 is 14 residues. CDR3 bases: TGTGCCAGCAGCGTAATGGACAGTGCCGCGCCCCTCCACTTT. Amino acids: CASSVMDSAAPLHF. Full variable domain (rest looked up from reference TRBV7-8 and TRBJ1-6): GAGVSQSPRYKVAKRGQDVALRCDPISGHVSLFWYQQALGQGPEFLTYFQNEAQLDKSGLPSDRFFAERPEGSVSTLKIQRTQQEDSAVYLCASSVMDSAAPLHFGNGTRLTVT.

Only a few counts were recorded for this clone. This chain joins TRBV4-3 and TRBJ2-1, with a weak D call TRBD2 (5 bases). V was cut by 0 bases and J by 10 bases, with 10 bases left in between. This CDR3 has 13 residues. CDR1 is LGHNA and CDR2 is YSLEER in the germline V gene. The CDR3 coding sequence is TGCGCCAGCAGCCAAGAAGTCGGCGGGGAGCAGTTCTTC. Amino acid sequence: CASSQEVGGEQFF.

The chain couples TRBV6-5 to TRBJ2-1, with D unresolved. V was trimmed by 3 bases and J by 6 bases, leaving 15 bases between them. This CDR3 comprises 15 residues. Germline V lookup: CDR1 MNHEY, CDR2 SVGAGI. The CDR3 coding sequence is TGTGCCAGCAGTTATGGTGGCAGGTTGGCCAATGAGCAGTTCTTC. Translating it yields CASSYGGRLANEQFF.

The chain is built from TRBV27 and TRBJ2-7; 8 positions match TRBD2. The CDR3 loop spans 13 amino acids. The junction had 4 bases not matched to a gene; V was cut back by 6 bases and J by 3 bases. Germline V lookup: CDR1 MNHEY, CDR2 SMNVEV (reference sequence). In DNA form, the CDR3 reads TGTGCCAGCAGACTAAGCGGGAGCTACGAGCAGTACTTC. Amino acids: CASRLSGSYEQYF.

J is TRBJ2-5 and V is TRBV11-2; D not resolved. Germline values: CDR1 SGHAT, CDR2 FQNNGV. The CDR3 has 13 amino acids. The V gene lost 1 base and the J gene lost 2 bases, with 5 bases spanning the gap. DNA of the CDR3: TGTGCCAGCAGCTTAGTCCTTCAAGAGACCCAGTACTTC. The encoded protein is CASSLVLQETQYF.

This chain uses TRBV2 with TRBJ2-1; 7 positions agree with TRBD2. This CDR3 comprises 13 residues. In germline, CDR1 is SNHLY, CDR2 FYNNEI. After removal of 7 bases from V and 3 bases from J, the junction contained 3 bases not matched to a gene. CDR3 amino acids: CASTRGGYNEQFF. DNA of the CDR3: TGTGCCAGCACCCGCGGGGGCTACAATGAGCAGTTCTTC.

The rearrangement uses TRBV6-5 and TRBJ2-7; 8 nucleotides match TRBD2. The junction had 5 bases not matched to a gene; V was cut back by 5 bases and J by 2 bases. Germline lookup yields CDR1 MNHEY and CDR2 SVGAGI. CDR3 size: 14 residues. CDR3 sequence (DNA): TGTGCCAGCAGTGGAGCGGGAGAGGCCTACGAGCAGTACTTC. Amino acids: CASSGAGEAYEQYF.

The chain couples TRBV19 to TRBJ1-5; TRBD1 agrees at 10 bases. The germline gives CDR1 LNHDA, CDR2 SQIVND (reference sequence). Trimming took 0 bases from V and 9 from J; bases not matched to a gene: 5. The CDR3 runs 15 residues. The CDR3 protein is CASSIEGQGDGPQHF. CDR3 bases: TGTGCCAGTAGTATAGAAGGACAGGGGGACGGGCCCCAGCATTTT. The variable domain in full, with the rest retrieved from reference TRBV19 and TRBJ1-5, is DGGITQSPKYLFRKEGQNVTLSCEQNLNHDAMYWYRQDPGQGLRLIYYSQIVNDFQKGDIAEGYSVSREKKESFPLTVTSAQKNPTAFYLCASSIEGQGDGPQHFGDGTRLSIL.

The rearrangement uses TRBV28 and TRBJ1-6, with 9 nucleotides matching TRBD1. The CDR3 length is 15 residues. Germline lookup yields CDR1 MDHEN and CDR2 SYDVKM. V gave up 2 bases and J gave up 6 bases; unmatched junction bases: 2. CDR3 residues: CASSLRDRVNSPLHF. CDR3 sequence (DNA): TGTGCCAGCAGTTTAAGGGACAGGGTTAATTCACCCCTCCACTTT.

This chain joins TRBV2 and TRBJ1-2; D unresolved. The germline V gene has CDR1 SNHLY and CDR2 FYNNEI. Trimming took off 10 bases at V and 4 bases at J, with 16 bases between the two ends. CDR3 length equals 13 residues. This CDR3 is CATGNSLGYGYTF. As DNA, the CDR3 is TGTGCCACCGGGAACAGCCTCGGCTATGGCTACACCTTC.

The chain links TRBV5-5 to TRBJ2-7; 8 bases fit TRBD2. The CDR3 has 15 amino acids. Germline trimming cut 2 bases from V and 2 bases from J; bases unmatched to any gene: 6. Looked up from germline, CDR1 is SGHKS and CDR2 is YYEKEE (reference sequence). This CDR3 reads CASSFEGGRTYEQYF. In DNA form, the CDR3 reads TGTGCCAGCAGCTTTGAGGGCGGGAGGACCTACGAGCAGTACTTC.

This sequence joins TRBV19 and TRBJ2-6; TRBD1 is a possible D gene (6 bases). V lost 1 base and J 0 bases, leaving 13 bases between the germline ends. CDR1 is LNHDA and CDR2 is SQIVND in the germline V gene (reference sequence). The CDR3 is made up of 18 amino acids. The CDR3 loop is CASSIVAGASSGANVLTF. CDR3 in DNA: TGTGCCAGTAGTATAGTCGCAGGGGCAAGCTCTGGGGCCAACGTCCTGACTTTC.

The rearrangement uses TRBV4-3 and TRBJ2-1; 7 bases agree with TRBD1. Unmatched junction bases numbered 21, after V lost 4 bases and J lost 0 bases. This CDR3 spans 21 amino acids. Germline lookup yields CDR1 LGHNA and CDR2 YSLEER. Here the CDR3 DNA reads TGCGCCAGCAGCCTAACACCTCCCGGGACAGCCAACTTCGCCTCCTACAATGAGCAGTTCTTC. Protein product: CASSLTPPGTANFASYNEQFF.

The chain has TRBV5-1 and TRBJ1-1, with D tentatively TRBD1 (5 bases). In germline, CDR1 is SGHRS, CDR2 YFSETQ. The CDR3 covers 14 residues. V lost 0 bases to trimming and J lost 0 bases, with 6 bases between them. Written as DNA, the CDR3 is TGCGCCAGCAGCTTGGACAGGTTGAACACTGAAGCTTTCTTT. The encoded protein is CASSLDRLNTEAFF.